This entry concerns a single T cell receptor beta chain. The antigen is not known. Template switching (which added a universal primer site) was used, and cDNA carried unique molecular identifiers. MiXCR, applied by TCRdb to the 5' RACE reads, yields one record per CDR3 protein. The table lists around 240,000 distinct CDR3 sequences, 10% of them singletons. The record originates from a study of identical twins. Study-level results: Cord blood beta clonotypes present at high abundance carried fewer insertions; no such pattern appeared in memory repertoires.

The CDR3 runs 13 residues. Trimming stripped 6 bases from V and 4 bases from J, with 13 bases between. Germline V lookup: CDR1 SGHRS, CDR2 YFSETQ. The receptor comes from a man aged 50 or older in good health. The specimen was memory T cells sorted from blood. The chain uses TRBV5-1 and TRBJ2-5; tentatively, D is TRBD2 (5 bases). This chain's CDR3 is CASNPGVGETQYF. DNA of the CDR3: TGCGCCAGCAACCCCGGGGTGGGAGAGACCCAGTACTTC.